The entry below gives a single T cell receptor (beta chain) sequence along with its context. The data were taken from a study of blood T cell repertoires in COVID-19. For the study at large: Sites in the United States, Italy and Spain provided acute and convalescent COVID-19 samples. Nucleic acid was either cDNA or gDNA, and it came from T cells, B-cell-depleted T cells, or PBMCs.

Methods used by the authors: Scientists estimated how many nucleated cells there were by amplifying reference gene primers. Using immunoSEQ multiplex PCR, the repertoire was profiled, and TCRdb retains in-frame clones only, with some absent. Clone size and V and J calls were adopted from that table, with D and trimming inferred from the DNA. Of around 150,000 clones in the sample, approximately 86% were seen once. Trimming left V 0 bases short and J 6 bases short, with 10 bases between. The germline V gene has CDR1 SGHDT and CDR2 YYEEEE. The CDR3 extends over 13 amino acids. This chain uses TRBV5-6 with TRBJ2-7; D gene unclear. This TCR derives from a man between 60 and 75 years old with acute or convalescent COVID-19. Input material: peripheral blood. CDR3 loop: CASSLAVTPEQYF. The CDR3 coding sequence is TGTGCCAGCAGCTTGGCTGTAACTCCCGAGCAGTACTTC.